These 23 T cell receptor beta chains originate from one sample sequenced in a study of blood T cell repertoires in COVID-19. Data came from immunoSEQ multiplex PCR; TCRdb stores just in-frame clones and leaves some out. The sample consists of about 74,000 clones, around 90% of them appearing once. The sequenced sample was peripheral blood. These receptors were taken from a woman older than 75 with acute or convalescent COVID-19.

The chain uses TRBV9 and TRBJ1-3, with 7 bases fitting TRBD1. V trimming: 3 bases; J trimming: 5 bases; junction bases outside the gene matches: 5. The germline gives CDR1 SGDLS, CDR2 YYNGEE. The CDR3 is 14 amino acids. The CDR3 coding sequence is TGTGCCAGCAGCGCCGGGACAGCTAGAAACACCATATATTTT. Translation: CASSAGTARNTIYF.

Here the CDR3 DNA reads TGTGCCAGCAGCACTCCTAGCGCAAGGAACACCGGGGAGCTGTTTTTT. Translation: CASSTPSARNTGELFF. The V and J genes are TRBV7-2 and TRBJ2-2; weak D call: TRBD2 (6 bases). Germline CDR1 reads SGHTA; CDR2 reads FQGNSA. CDR3 length: 16 amino acids. Between the trimmed V and J ends, which lost 5 bases and 1 base, there was a span of 14 bases.

This clone has just one count. This rearrangement joins TRBV15 to TRBJ2-3; TRBD2 matches at 7 bases. Germline V gene sequence: CDR1 LNHNV, CDR2 YYDKDF (reference sequence). The junction had 8 bases not matched to a gene; V was cut back by 0 bases and J by 5 bases. The CDR3 totals 16 residues. The chain's CDR3 is CATSRDGRASVDTQYF. CDR3 nucleotide sequence: TGTGCCACCAGCAGAGATGGGAGGGCGTCGGTAGATACGCAGTATTTT.

The J gene is TRBJ2-1, the V gene TRBV5-1, with D hard to call. This CDR3 is 12 amino acids long. The V end was cut by 0 bases, the J end by 6 bases, with 4 bases between. Germline CDR1 and CDR2: SGHRS and YFSETQ. The CDR3 DNA is TGCGCCAGCAGCTTGGTACTCAATGAGCAGTTCTTC. Translated, it gives CASSLVLNEQFF.

The J gene is TRBJ2-6, the V gene TRBV5-1, with TRBD1 matching 9 bases. With V trimmed by 0 bases and J by 4 bases, 5 bases remained unmatched. This CDR3 has 17 amino acids. Germline CDR1 is SGHRS and CDR2 is YFSETQ. The CDR3 DNA reads TGCGCCAGCAGCTTGGAACAGGGGGCGCTCGGGGCCAACGTCCTGACTTTC. Encoded protein: CASSLEQGALGANVLTF.

J is TRBJ1-2 and V is TRBV6-2 or TRBV6-3; D uncertain. CDR3 size: 18 residues. The V and J ends lost 0 bases and 4 bases respectively, with 21 bases between them. CDR1 is MNHEY and CDR2 is SVGEGT in the germline V gene. The DNA for the CDR3 is TGTGCCAGCAGTTACTCGATTCGCACACCCAGAGGCGGCTATGGCTACACCTTC. This gives the protein CASSYSIRTPRGGYGYTF.

This chain links TRBV7-2 with TRBJ1-5; 9 nucleotides match TRBD1. This CDR3 spans 16 amino acids. Germline-derived CDR1 and CDR2 are SGHTA and FQGNSA. Trimming took 4 bases from V and 7 from J; bases not matched to a gene: 11. CDR3 bases: TGTGCCAGCAGCTCGCATACAGGGGGCGCAAAGCAGCCCCAGCATTTT. Translated: CASSSHTGGAKQPQHF.

The CDR3 DNA reads TGTGCCAGCAGTGGACAGACAATCTCCTACGAGCAGTACTTC. It translates to CASSGQTISYEQYF. V gene TRBV6-2 or TRBV6-3 combines with J gene TRBJ2-7, with D possibly matching TRBD1 (6 bases). The CDR3 is made up of 14 amino acids. CDR1 and CDR2 from the germline V gene are MNHEY and SVGEGT. V lost 5 bases and J lost 0, with 11 bases in between.

The chain recombines TRBV15 with TRBJ1-5; D gene unclear. There are 14 residues in the CDR3. Per the germline V gene, CDR1 is LNHNV and CDR2 is YYDKDF (reference sequence). With 11 bases removed from V and 2 bases from J, the gap between germline ends came to 16 bases. CDR3 residues: CAPPPLGGNQPQHF. CDR3 coding DNA: TGTGCCCCTCCCCCCTTGGGAGGCAATCAGCCCCAGCATTTT.

This chain links TRBV5-6 with TRBJ1-6; D call uncertain. V was clipped by 3 bases and J by 0 bases, with 13 bases between them. Germline lookup yields CDR1 SGHDT and CDR2 YYEEEE. CDR3 length equals 17 residues. The CDR3 nucleotides are TGTGCCAGCAGCTCGCTCGAGGCAAGCTCCTATAATTCACCCCTCCACTTT. Translated, it gives CASSSLEASSYNSPLHF.

The chain employs TRBV7-2 and TRBJ2-7; 10 bases fit TRBD1. Losses at the gene ends were 3 bases for V and 4 bases for J; bases not matched to a gene: 3. The CDR3 covers 14 residues. The germline V gene encodes CDR1 SGHTA and CDR2 FQGNSA. The DNA of the CDR3 is TGTGCCAGCAGCTTTGGACAGGGGGGATACGAGCAGTACTTC. It specifies CASSFGQGGYEQYF.

The CDR3 loop reads CASSAPAAPYNEQFF. CDR3 bases: TGTGCCAGCAGTGCGCCGGCGGCCCCCTACAATGAGCAGTTCTTC. V and J are TRBV2 and TRBJ2-1; no clear D. The CDR3 contains 15 residues. Germline V lookup: CDR1 SNHLY, CDR2 FYNNEI. V dropped 4 bases and J dropped 2 bases, with 12 bases sitting between them.

V is TRBV6-5 and J is TRBJ1-3; 9 positions agree with TRBD1. The CDR3 is 15 residues long. Germline V gene sequence: CDR1 MNHEY, CDR2 SVGAGI. V lost 6 bases, J lost 5 bases, and 8 bases stayed unmatched. CDR3 protein: CASRQGANGRNTIYF. In DNA form, the CDR3 reads TGTGCCAGCAGACAGGGGGCTAATGGGAGAAACACCATATATTTT.

V usage is TRBV5-4 and J usage is TRBJ2-3; a possible D gene is TRBD2 (6 bases). The CDR3 loop spans 15 amino acids. From germline, CDR1 is SGHNT and CDR2 YYREEE (reference sequence). V was cut by 6 bases and J by 5 bases, with 19 bases left in between. The CDR3 nucleotides are TGTGCCAGCACCTATGGGGGGAGAGGAGGAGATACGCAGTATTTT. Translating gives CASTYGGRGGDTQYF.

This chain links TRBV9 with TRBJ2-5; the match to TRBD2 covers 9 bases. V was clipped by 0 bases and J by 5 bases; unmatched bases: 8. Germline V CDR1 and CDR2: SGDLS, YYNGEE. The CDR3 covers 16 residues. CDR3: CASSVGAGGGGETQYF. CDR3 DNA: TGTGCCAGCAGCGTAGGAGCGGGAGGAGGTGGTGAGACCCAGTACTTC.

The chain combines TRBV3-1 (or the pseudogene TRBV3-2) with TRBJ2-6; no clear D gene. Germline CDR1 LGHDT, CDR2 YNNKEL (reference sequence). This CDR3 has 14 residues. The V end was cut by 4 bases, the J end by 0 bases, with 4 bases between. The CDR3 DNA follows: TGTGCCAGCAGCCCTTCCTCTGGGGCCAACGTCCTGACTTTC. It yields the protein CASSPSSGANVLTF.

This chain joins TRBV30 and TRBJ2-5; 7 bases are shared with TRBD2. Germline CDR1 GTSNPN, CDR2 SVGIG (reference sequence). V shed 0 bases and J 9 bases; nucleotides not matched to a gene: 4. The CDR3 spans 12 residues. CDR3 DNA sequence: TGTGCCTGGAGTGTACAACGGGGGGCCCAGTACTTC. This gives the protein CAWSVQRGAQYF.

The rearrangement links TRBV4-3 to TRBJ2-7, with TRBD1 matching 10 bases. The CDR3 runs to 14 residues. V was clipped by 4 bases and J by 3 bases; unmatched bases: 3. Germline loops: CDR1 LGHNA, CDR2 YSLEER. The CDR3 reads CASSRGQGGYEQYF. The CDR3 nucleotides read TGCGCCAGCAGCCGTGGACAGGGGGGCTACGAGCAGTACTTC.

This clone was found once. This chain links TRBV5-6 with TRBJ1-5; D may be TRBD1 (6 bases). The CDR3 loop spans 17 amino acids. The germline V gene encodes CDR1 SGHDT and CDR2 YYEEEE. The germline V and J ends were trimmed by 1 base and 0 bases, with 14 bases remaining between them. In DNA form, the CDR3 reads TGTGCCAGCAGCTTGTTCGAAAGGGGGTATAGCAATCAGCCCCAGCATTTT. It translates to CASSLFERGYSNQPQHF.

The V and J genes are TRBV30 and TRBJ2-7; the match to TRBD1 covers 11 bases. Looked up from germline, CDR1 is GTSNPN and CDR2 is SVGIG (reference sequence). CDR3 size: 14 residues. The junction had 3 bases not matched to a gene; V was cut back by 2 bases and J by 3 bases. CDR3 in DNA: TGTGCCTGGAGTCACGGGACAGGGGGCTACGAGCAGTACTTC. Translated: CAWSHGTGGYEQYF.

CDR3: CATSGGQDTQYF. Written as DNA, the CDR3 is TGTGCCACCAGTGGGGGGCAAGATACGCAGTATTTT. V usage is TRBV24-1 and J usage is TRBJ2-3, with a weak D call TRBD1 (6 bases). With 5 bases removed from V and 5 bases from J, the gap between germline ends came to 7 bases. CDR1 is KGHDR and CDR2 is SFDVKD in the germline V gene. The CDR3 has 12 amino acids.

J is TRBJ1-1 and V is TRBV28; D is undetermined. The CDR3 loop spans 15 amino acids. Trimming took off 6 bases at V and 5 bases at J, with 19 bases between the two ends. Germline lookup yields CDR1 MDHEN and CDR2 SYDVKM. The CDR3 sequence: CASSFTRGLGTEAFF. In DNA form, the CDR3 reads TGTGCCAGCAGCTTCACGCGGGGTTTGGGAACTGAAGCTTTCTTT.

This clone was recorded only once. The CDR3 nucleotides are TGTGCTAGTGGTCCCCCTTCAAGCGACGAGCAGTACTTC. As protein: CASGPPSSDEQYF. The V gene is TRBV12-5, the J gene TRBJ2-7; D is undetermined. Germline V gives CDR1 LGHNT, CDR2 FRNRAP. Trimming stripped 5 bases from V and 5 bases from J, with 13 bases between. The CDR3 contains 13 residues.